The next 3 T cell receptor beta chains were all read from a single sample in a study of T cells in Graves' hyperthyroidism and ophthalmopathy. RNA transcripts provided the source from which TCR beta CDR3 regions were amplified. The TCR CDR3 first-round RT-PCR relied on the HTBI primer set. TCRdb redid the calling of the multiplex PCR reads with MiXCR, one entry per CDR3 protein. The data show about 500,000 distinct CDR3 sequences, around an eighth seen once. The sample taken for sequencing was blood. The receptors were gathered from a woman between 18 and 30 years old with Graves' hyperthyroidism.

On this clonotype: A single base separates this from a much larger clone, so it may be a read error. V and J are TRBV30 and TRBJ1-6; unclear D gene. Germline V gene lookup returns CDR1 GTSNPN and CDR2 SVGIG (reference sequence). CDR3 length: 15 amino acids. The CDR3 sequence: CARSELLGSNSPLHF. In nucleotides, the CDR3 is TGTGCCCGGAGTGAACTTCTTGGGAGTAATTCACCCCTCCACTTT.

This chain joins TRBV9 and TRBJ2-3, with D uncertain. Trimming took 0 bases from V and 4 from J, leaving 15 bases between them. CDR1 and CDR2 (germline): SGDLS, YYNGEE. This CDR3 has 16 amino acids. The CDR3 here is CASSVGEGMFPDTQYF. The DNA for the CDR3 is TGTGCCAGCAGCGTAGGGGAAGGGATGTTTCCAGATACGCAGTATTTT.

On this clonotype itself: A clone one base away is much larger, so this may be a read error. It is likely a read error, because the conserved phenylalanine at the end of the CDR3 is missing. The chain couples TRBV3-1 to TRBJ2-2; a weak D match, TRBD2 (5 bases). Trimming pared 1 base from V and 12 bases from J, leaving 15 bases between. Germline V gene lookup returns CDR1 LGHDT and CDR2 YNNKEL (reference sequence). This CDR3 region has 14 residues. CDR3 loop: CASSQGSRTGKLFL. DNA for the CDR3: TGTGCCAGCAGCCAAGGGAGTAGGACGGGGAAGCTGTTTCTT.